The T cell receptor (beta chain) described here comes from a study of blood T cell repertoires in COVID-19. Germline V gene data show CDR1 as MGHRA and CDR2 as YSYEKL. Trimming shortened V by 3 bases and J by 2 bases, and 21 bases separated the two germline ends. The CDR3 totals 18 residues. Measured with immunoSEQ multiplex PCR; TCRdb has only the in-frame clones, and not every one. The sample lists 130,000 to 150,000 clones, 75% to 90% occurring once. The rearrangement links TRBV4-1 to TRBJ2-3; possibly TRBD1 for D (6 bases). The sequencing input was peripheral blood. The source of this sequence is a woman aged 60 to 75 with active COVID-19. CDR3 DNA: TGCGCCAGCAGCCAGCACGTAGCCAGGGGAGCGGACACAGATACGCAGTATTTT. Residues: CASSQHVARGADTDTQYF.